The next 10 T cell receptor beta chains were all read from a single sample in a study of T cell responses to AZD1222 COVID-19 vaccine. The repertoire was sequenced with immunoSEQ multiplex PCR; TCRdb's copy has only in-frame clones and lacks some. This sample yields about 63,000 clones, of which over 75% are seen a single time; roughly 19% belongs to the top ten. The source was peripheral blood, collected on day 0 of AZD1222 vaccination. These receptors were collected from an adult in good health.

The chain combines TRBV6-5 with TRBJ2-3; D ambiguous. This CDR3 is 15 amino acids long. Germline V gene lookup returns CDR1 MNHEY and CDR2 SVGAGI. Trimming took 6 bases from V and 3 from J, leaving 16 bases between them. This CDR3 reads CASRPPGRATDTQYF. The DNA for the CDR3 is TGTGCCAGCAGGCCTCCGGGTAGGGCGACAGATACGCAGTATTTT.

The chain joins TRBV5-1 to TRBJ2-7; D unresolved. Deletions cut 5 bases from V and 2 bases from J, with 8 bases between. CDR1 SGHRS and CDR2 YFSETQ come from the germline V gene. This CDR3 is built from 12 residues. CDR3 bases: TGCGCCAGCAGTGCGGTTCCCTACGAGCAGTACTTC. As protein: CASSAVPYEQYF.

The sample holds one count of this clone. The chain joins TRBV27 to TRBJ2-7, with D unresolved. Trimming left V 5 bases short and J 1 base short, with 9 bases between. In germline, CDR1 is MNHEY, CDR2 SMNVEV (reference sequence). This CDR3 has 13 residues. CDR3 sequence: CASSPDLSYEQYF. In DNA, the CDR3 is TGTGCCAGCAGTCCAGACTTATCCTACGAGCAGTACTTC.

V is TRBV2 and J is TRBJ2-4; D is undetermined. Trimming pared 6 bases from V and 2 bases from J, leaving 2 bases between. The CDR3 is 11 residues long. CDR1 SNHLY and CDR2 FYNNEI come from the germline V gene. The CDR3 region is CASRSKNIQYF. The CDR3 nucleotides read TGTGCCAGCAGGTCCAAAAACATTCAGTACTTC.

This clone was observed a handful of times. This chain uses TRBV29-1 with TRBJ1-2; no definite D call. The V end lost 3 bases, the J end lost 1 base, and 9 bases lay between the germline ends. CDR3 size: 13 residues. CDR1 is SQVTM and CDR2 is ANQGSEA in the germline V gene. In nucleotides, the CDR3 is TGCAGCGTTGAGGAGGGAAGTAACTATGGCTACACCTTC. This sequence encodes CSVEEGSNYGYTF.

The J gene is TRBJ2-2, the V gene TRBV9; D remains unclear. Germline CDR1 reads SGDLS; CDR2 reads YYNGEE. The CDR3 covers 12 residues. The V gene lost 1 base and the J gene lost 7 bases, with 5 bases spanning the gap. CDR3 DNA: TGTGCCAGCAGCGTATCGGTCGGGGAGCTGTTTTTT. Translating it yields CASSVSVGELFF.

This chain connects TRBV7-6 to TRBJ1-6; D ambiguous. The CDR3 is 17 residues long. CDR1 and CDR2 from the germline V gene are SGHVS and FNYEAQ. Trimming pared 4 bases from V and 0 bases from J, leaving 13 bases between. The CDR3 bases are TGTGCCAGCAGCTCAGGACGCGGGAGCTCCTATAATTCACCCCTCCACTTT. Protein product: CASSSGRGSSYNSPLHF.

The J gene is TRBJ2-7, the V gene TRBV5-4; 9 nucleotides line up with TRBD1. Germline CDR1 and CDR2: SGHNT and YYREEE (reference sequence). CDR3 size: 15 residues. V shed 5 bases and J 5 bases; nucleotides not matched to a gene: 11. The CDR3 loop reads CASSQPGQGFHEQYF. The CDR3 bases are TGTGCCAGCAGTCAACCGGGACAGGGATTCCACGAGCAGTACTTC.

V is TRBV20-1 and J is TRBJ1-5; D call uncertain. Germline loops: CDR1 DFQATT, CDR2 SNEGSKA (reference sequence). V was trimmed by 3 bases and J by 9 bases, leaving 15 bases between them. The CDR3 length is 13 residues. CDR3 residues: CSASPPMGRPQHF. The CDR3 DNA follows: TGCAGTGCTAGTCCGCCGATGGGGAGGCCCCAGCATTTT.

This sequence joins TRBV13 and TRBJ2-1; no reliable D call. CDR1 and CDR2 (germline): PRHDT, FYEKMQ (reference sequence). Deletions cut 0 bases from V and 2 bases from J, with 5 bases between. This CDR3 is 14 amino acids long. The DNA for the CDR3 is TGTGCCAGCAGCTTAGGGCTAGCCTACAATGAGCAGTTCTTC. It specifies CASSLGLAYNEQFF.